This T cell receptor (beta chain) was sequenced in a study of CD8 T cells in Susac syndrome. Study outcomes and limitations: Regarding the TCR sequencing and HLA analysis, the study admitted that a relatively small number of individuals were involved.

Definite or probable Susac syndrome was diagnosed using recently defined diagnostic criteria. Negative magnetic isolation gave CD8+ and CD4+ cells; FACS enriched CD8+ TEMRA. Remarks on this clonotype: Its antigen is unknown.

This CDR3 spans 15 amino acids. From germline, CDR1 is SGHRS and CDR2 YFSETQ. The J segment lost 3 bases and the V segment lost 4 bases, leaving 5 bases of the junction unmatched. Random hexamers served to reverse transcribe roughly 0.45 to 1 ug RNA. TCRdb itself ran the immunoSEQ multiplex PCR reads through MiXCR, one entry per CDR3 protein. The profile shows roughly 76,000 distinct CDR3 sequences, over 85% of them singletons. The chain employs TRBV5-1 and TRBJ2-7; 12 bases are a match to TRBD1. The TCR originated in a human donor with Susac syndrome. Material: CD8+ T cells from PBMCs. CDR3 protein: CASSTGTGGSYEQYF. The CDR3 region has the DNA TGCGCCAGCAGCACCGGGACAGGGGGCAGCTACGAGCAGTACTTC.